Sequencing of this T cell receptor beta chain was carried out in a study of OX40 agonist ivuxolimab in advanced cancers. Broader study findings: CD8+ T cells were the subset that, on average, had more expanded clones than CD4+.

V shed 5 bases and J shed 0 bases, with 3 bases lying between them. The germline CDR1 and CDR2 sequences are SGHRS and YFSETQ. This CDR3 has 12 residues. With autoimmune disease history or systemic immunosuppression, patients were excluded. Turning to this clone: As yet, its antigen is unknown.

Using immunoSEQ multiplex PCR, the repertoire was profiled, and TCRdb retains in-frame clones only, with some absent. Of around 100,000 clones listed, 70% to 90% are singletons. The receptor comes from an adult with an advanced solid tumor such as melanoma, head and neck, liver or kidney cancer. The starting material was CD4+ or CD8+ T cells sorted from blood, obtained in a trial of the OX40 agonist ivuxolimab. The chain couples TRBV5-1 to TRBJ1-3; D ambiguous. CDR3 bases: TGCGCCAGCAGGGACTCTGGAAACACCATATATTTT. Its protein product is CASRDSGNTIYF.